This T cell receptor beta chain was identified during a study of CD8+CD57+ T cells in acquired aplastic anemia. The wider study: The average for DNA from sorted CD4+ and CD8+ cells was 3.2 ug.

Flow cytometry had shown expanded CD8+CD57+ cells in the patients chosen for sequencing. There was no therapy given to any patient before the blood sampling took place. According to the study, genomic DNA was the template for TCR beta VDJ and CDR3 profiling. TCRdb analysed the reads with MiXCR anew, one entry per CDR3 protein. The sample lists approximately 470,000 distinct CDR3 sequences, less than 35% occurring once. This clonotype has a handful of counts. Its antigen is still unknown. Germline CDR1 reads MNHEY; CDR2 reads SVGAGI. The germline V and J ends were trimmed by 2 bases and 4 bases, with 11 bases remaining between them. This CDR3 has 14 residues. Study outcomes and limitations: Patients had approximately 29 CD8+ CDR3 sequences in common with controls (the shared set). With respect to CD8+ Simpson's diversity, patients and controls did not differ significantly.

This TCR derives from a human donor with aplastic anemia. The rearrangement uses TRBV6-5 and TRBJ1-1, with a tentative D call TRBD1 (5 bases). The sequenced sample was sorted CD4+, CD8+, or CD8+CD57+ T cells (not recorded which) from PBMCs. CDR3 nucleotides: TGTGCCAGCAGTTACGAGGGACGAGCCACTGAAGCTTTCTTT. Protein product: CASSYEGRATEAFF.